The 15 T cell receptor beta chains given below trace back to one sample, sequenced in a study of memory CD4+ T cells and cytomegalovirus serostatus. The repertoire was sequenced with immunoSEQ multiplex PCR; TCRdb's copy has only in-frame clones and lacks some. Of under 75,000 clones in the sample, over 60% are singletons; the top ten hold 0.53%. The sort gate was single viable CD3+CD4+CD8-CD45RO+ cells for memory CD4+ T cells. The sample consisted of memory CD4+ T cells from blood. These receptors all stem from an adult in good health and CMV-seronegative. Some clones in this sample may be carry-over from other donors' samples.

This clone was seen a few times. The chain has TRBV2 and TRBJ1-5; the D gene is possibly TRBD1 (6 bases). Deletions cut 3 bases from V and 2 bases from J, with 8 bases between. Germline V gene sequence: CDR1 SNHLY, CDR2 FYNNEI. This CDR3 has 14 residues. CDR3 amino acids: CASSERTGNQPQHF. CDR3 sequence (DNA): TGTGCCAGCAGTGAGAGGACAGGCAATCAGCCCCAGCATTTT.

CDR3 sequence reads: CASKGPPGQGANQPQHF. The CDR3 region has the DNA TGTGCCAGCAAGGGCCCCCCAGGACAGGGGGCGAATCAGCCCCAGCATTTT. The chain joins TRBV2 to TRBJ1-5; TRBD1 agrees at 11 bases. This CDR3 is 17 amino acids long. Per the germline V gene, CDR1 is SNHLY and CDR2 is FYNNEI. The junction had 12 bases not matched to a gene; V was cut back by 7 bases and J by 4 bases.

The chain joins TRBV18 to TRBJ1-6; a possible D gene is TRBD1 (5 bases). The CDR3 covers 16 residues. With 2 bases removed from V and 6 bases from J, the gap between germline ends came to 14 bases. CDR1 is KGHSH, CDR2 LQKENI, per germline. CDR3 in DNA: TGTGCCAGCTCACCAGGCGAGGGACCGATTAATTCACCCCTCCACTTT. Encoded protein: CASSPGEGPINSPLHF.

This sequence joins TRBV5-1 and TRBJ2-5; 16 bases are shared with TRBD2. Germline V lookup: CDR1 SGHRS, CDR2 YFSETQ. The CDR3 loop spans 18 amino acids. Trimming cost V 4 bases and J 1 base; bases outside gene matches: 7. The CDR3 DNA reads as TGCGCCAGCAGCCCGGGACTAGCGGGAGGGCTTTTCCAAGAGACCCAGTACTTC. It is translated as CASSPGLAGGLFQETQYF.

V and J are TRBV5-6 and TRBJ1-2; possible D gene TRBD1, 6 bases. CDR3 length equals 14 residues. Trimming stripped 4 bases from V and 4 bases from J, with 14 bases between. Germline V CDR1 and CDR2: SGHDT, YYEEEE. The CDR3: CASSQTGQGYGYTF. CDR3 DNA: TGTGCCAGCAGCCAGACAGGCCAGGGCTATGGCTACACCTTC.

The CDR3 nucleotides read TGTGCCAGCAGTTTATCAGTCGGGCAGGGGACTCAGCCCCAGCATTTT. Translating it yields CASSLSVGQGTQPQHF. The V gene is TRBV27, the J gene TRBJ1-5; D is perhaps TRBD1 (6 bases). CDR3 length: 16 residues. Trimming shortened V by 0 bases and J by 6 bases, and 15 bases separated the two germline ends. Germline lookup yields CDR1 MNHEY and CDR2 SMNVEV (reference sequence).

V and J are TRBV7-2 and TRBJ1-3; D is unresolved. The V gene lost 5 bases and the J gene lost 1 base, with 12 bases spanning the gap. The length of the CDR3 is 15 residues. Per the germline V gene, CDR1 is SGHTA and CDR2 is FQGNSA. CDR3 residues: CASSPVGGSGNTIYF. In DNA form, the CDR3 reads TGTGCCAGCAGCCCAGTAGGCGGATCTGGAAACACCATATATTTT.

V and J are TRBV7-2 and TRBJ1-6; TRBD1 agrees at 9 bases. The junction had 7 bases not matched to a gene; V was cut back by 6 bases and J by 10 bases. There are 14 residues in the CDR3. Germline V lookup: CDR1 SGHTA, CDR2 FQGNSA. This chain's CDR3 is CASRRGQGVSPLHF. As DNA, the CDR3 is TGTGCCAGCAGGAGGGGACAGGGAGTGTCACCCCTCCACTTT.

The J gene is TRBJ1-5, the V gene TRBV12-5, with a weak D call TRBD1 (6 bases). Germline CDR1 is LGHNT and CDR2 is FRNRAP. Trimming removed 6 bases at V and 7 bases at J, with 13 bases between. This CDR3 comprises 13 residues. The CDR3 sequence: CASGQGGEQPQHF. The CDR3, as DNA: TGTGCTAGTGGCCAAGGGGGTGAACAGCCCCAGCATTTT.

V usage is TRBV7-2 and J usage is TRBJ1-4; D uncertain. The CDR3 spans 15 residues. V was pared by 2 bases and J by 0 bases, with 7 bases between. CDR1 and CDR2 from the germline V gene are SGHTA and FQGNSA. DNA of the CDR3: TGTGCCAGCAGCTTAAACCGGGCAACTAATGAAAAACTGTTTTTT. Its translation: CASSLNRATNEKLFF. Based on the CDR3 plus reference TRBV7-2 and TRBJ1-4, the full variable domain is GAGVSQSPSNKVTEKGKDVELRCDPISGHTALYWYRQSLGQGLEFLIYFQGNSAPDKSGLPSDRFSAERTGGSVSTLTIQRTQQEDSAVYLCASSLNRATNEKLFFGSGTQLSVL.

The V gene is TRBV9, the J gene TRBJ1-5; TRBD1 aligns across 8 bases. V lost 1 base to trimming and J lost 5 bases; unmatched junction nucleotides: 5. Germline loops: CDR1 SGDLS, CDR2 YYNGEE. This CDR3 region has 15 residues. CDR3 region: CASSVNDRGHQPQHF. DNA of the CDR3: TGTGCCAGCAGCGTAAACGACAGGGGTCATCAGCCCCAGCATTTT.

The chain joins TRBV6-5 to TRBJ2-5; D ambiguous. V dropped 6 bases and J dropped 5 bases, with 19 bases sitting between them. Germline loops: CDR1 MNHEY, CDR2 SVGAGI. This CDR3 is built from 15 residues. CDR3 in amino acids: CASRPTKQARETQYF. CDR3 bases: TGTGCCAGCAGACCTACGAAGCAGGCCAGGGAGACCCAGTACTTC.

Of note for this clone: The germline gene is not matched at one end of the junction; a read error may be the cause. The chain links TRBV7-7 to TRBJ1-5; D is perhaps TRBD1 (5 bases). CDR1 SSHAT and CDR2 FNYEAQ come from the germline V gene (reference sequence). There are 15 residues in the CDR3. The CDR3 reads CASSLVRDCDQPQHF. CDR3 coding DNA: TGTGCTAGCAGCTTAGTACGGGACTGCGATCAGCCCCAGCATTTT.

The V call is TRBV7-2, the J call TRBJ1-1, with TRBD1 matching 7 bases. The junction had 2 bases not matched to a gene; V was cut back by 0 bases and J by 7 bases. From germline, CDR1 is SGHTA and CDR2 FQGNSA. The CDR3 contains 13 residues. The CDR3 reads CASSLAQGNEAFF. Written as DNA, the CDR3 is TGTGCCAGCAGCTTAGCACAGGGGAATGAAGCTTTCTTT.

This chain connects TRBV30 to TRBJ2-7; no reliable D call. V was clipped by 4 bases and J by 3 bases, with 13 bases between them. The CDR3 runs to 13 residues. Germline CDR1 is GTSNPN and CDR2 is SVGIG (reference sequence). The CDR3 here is CAWNEQPFYEQYF. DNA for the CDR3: TGTGCCTGGAACGAACAGCCCTTCTACGAGCAGTACTTC.